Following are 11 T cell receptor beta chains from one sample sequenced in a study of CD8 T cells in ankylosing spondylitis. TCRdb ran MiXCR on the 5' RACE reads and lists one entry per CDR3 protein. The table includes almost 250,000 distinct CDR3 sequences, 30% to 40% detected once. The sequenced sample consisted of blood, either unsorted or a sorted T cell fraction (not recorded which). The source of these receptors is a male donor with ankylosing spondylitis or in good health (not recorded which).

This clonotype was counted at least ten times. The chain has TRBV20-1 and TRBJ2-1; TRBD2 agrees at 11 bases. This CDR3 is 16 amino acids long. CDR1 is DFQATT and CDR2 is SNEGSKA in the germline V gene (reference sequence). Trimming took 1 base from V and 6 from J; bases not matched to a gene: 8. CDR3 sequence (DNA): TGCAGTGCTAGAGCCGGCCCGGGACTAGCGGCCAATGAGCAGTTCTTC. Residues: CSARAGPGLAANEQFF.

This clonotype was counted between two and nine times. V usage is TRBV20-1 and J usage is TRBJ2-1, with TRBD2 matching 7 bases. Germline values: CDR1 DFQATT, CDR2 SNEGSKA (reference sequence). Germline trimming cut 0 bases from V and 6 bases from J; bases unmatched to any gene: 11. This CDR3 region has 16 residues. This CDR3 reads CSARDLGERGGNEQFF. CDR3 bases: TGCAGTGCTAGAGATCTCGGGGAGCGGGGAGGCAATGAGCAGTTCTTC.

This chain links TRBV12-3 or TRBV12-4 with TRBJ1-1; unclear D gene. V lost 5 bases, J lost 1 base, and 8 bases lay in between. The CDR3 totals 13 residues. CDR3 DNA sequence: TGTGCCAGCAGTCCCCAGGAGAACACTGAAGCTTTCTTT. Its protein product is CASSPQENTEAFF.

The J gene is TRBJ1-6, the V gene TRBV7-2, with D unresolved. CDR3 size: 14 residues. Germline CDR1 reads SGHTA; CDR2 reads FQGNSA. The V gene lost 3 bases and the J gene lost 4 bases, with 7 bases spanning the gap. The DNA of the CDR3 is TGTGCCAGCAGCTTTCAGGAGTATAATTCACCCCTCCACTTT. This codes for CASSFQEYNSPLHF.

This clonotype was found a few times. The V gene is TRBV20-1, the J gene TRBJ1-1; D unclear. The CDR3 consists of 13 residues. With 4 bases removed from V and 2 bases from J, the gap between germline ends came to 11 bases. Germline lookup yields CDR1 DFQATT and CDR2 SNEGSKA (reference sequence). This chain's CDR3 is CSAKLPGNTEAFF. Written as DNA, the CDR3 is TGCAGTGCTAAATTGCCTGGCAACACTGAAGCTTTCTTT.

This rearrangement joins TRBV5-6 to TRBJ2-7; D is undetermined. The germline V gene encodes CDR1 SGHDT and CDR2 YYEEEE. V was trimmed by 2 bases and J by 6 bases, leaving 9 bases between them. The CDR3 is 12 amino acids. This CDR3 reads CASSLGLLEQYF. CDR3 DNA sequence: TGTGCCAGCAGCTTAGGCCTCCTCGAGCAGTACTTC.

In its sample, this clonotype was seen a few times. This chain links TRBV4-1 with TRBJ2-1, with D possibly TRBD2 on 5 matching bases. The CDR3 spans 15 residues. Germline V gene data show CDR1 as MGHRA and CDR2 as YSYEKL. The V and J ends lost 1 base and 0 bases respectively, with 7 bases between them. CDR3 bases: TGCGCCAGCAGCCAAGCTGGGAGCTCCTACAATGAGCAGTTCTTC. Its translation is CASSQAGSSYNEQFF.

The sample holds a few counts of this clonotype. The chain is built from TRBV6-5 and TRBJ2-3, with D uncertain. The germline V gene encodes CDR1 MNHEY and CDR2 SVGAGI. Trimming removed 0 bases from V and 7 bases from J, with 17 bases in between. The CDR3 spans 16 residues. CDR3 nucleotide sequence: TGTGCCAGCAGTTACTCGGTCTTTAGGACCTTCCATACGCAGTATTTT. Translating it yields CASSYSVFRTFHTQYF.

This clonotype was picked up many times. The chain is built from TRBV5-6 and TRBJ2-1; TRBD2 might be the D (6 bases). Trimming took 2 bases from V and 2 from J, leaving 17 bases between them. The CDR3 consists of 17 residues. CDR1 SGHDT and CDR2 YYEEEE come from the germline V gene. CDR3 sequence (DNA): TGTGCCAGCAGCTTCACAAGGACTACCTCAACCTACAATGAGCAGTTCTTC. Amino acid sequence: CASSFTRTTSTYNEQFF.

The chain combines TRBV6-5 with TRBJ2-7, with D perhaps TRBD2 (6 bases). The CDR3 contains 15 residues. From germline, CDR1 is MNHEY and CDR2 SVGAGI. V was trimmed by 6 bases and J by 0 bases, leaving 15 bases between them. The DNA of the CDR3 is TGTGCCAGCAGGTACCGGGACTCCTTCTCCTACGAGCAGTACTTC. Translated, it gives CASRYRDSFSYEQYF.

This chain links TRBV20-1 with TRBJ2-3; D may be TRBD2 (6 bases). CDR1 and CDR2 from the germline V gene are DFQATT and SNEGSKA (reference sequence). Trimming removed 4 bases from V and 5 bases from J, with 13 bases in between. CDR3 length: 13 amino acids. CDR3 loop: CSATLTGVDTQYF. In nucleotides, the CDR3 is TGCAGTGCTACCCTGACGGGGGTAGATACGCAGTATTTT.